Each of the 8 T cell receptor beta chains below was sequenced from the same sample in a study of T cells expressing NK-cell markers. TCRdb reprocessed the 5' RACE reads and stores each CDR3 protein as one record, lacking DNA. This sample's table has more than 250,000 distinct CDR3 sequences. The sequenced material came from blood T cells: a sorted CD56 or NKG2C T cell subset, CD4+ or CD8+ T cells, or bulk PBMC T cells (not recorded which). These receptors all come from a man younger than 30 in good health.

V usage is TRBV30 and J usage is TRBJ2-1; as DNA is missing, the TRBD2 call by TCRdb cannot be tested. The CDR3 sequence is 15 residues long. Germline-derived CDR1 and CDR2 are GTSNPN and SVGIG (reference sequence). The CDR3 loop reads CAWNRDAGGAYEQFF.

V usage is TRBV12-3 or TRBV12-4 and J usage is TRBJ2-1. The length of the CDR3 is 13 residues. The CDR3 loop reads CASSFSLYNEQFF.

The rearrangement joins TRBV5-5 to TRBJ2-7; TCRdb's D call of TRBD1 is untestable without DNA. CDR1 and CDR2 from the germline V gene are SGHKS and YYEKEE (reference sequence). The CDR3 spans 15 residues. This chain's CDR3 is CASSLNGEPTYEQYF.

V is TRBV12-3 or TRBV12-4 and J is TRBJ2-1; TCRdb gives TRBD2 as the D gene, but with no DNA this cannot be confirmed. CDR3 size: 11 residues. The CDR3 region is CAESGGHEQFF.

V and J are TRBV19 and TRBJ2-7; TCRdb proposes TRBD1, but this gene call is untestable without DNA. In germline, CDR1 is LNHDA, CDR2 SQIVND (reference sequence). The CDR3 length is 14 residues. CDR3 residues: CASNPGLGSYEQYF.

The chain has TRBV29-1 and TRBJ1-6; TCRdb names TRBD1, which stays unverified in the absence of DNA. The CDR3 totals 15 residues. CDR1 and CDR2 (germline): SQVTM, ANQGSEA. CDR3 region: CSATTGTGVGSPLHF.

The rearrangement links TRBV6-5 to TRBJ1-1. Germline CDR1 and CDR2: MNHEY and SVGAGI. The CDR3 totals 17 residues. This CDR3 reads CASSYNRSRALNTEAFF.

The rearrangement links TRBV5-1 to TRBJ2-6. Germline CDR1 reads SGHRS; CDR2 reads YFSETQ. The CDR3 length is 16 residues. CDR3 region: CASSLDRLSGANVLTF.